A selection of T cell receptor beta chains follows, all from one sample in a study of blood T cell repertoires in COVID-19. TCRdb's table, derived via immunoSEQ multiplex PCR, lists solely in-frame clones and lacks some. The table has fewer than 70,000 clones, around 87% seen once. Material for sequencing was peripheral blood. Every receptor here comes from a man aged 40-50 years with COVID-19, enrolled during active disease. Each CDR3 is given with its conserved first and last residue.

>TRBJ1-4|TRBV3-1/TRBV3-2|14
CASSPRDRGEKLFF
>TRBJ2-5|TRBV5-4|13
CASSLQGGETQYF
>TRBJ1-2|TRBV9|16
CASSVGGGAYNYGYTF
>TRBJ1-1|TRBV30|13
CAWSWTGGTEAFF
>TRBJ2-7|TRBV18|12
CASSPSSYEQYF
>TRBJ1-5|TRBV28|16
CASSFGLKGNNQPQHF
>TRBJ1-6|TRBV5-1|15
CASSLVLQRYSPLHF
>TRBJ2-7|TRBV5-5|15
CASSFSFPGDYEQYF
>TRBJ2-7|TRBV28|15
CATHSQGQGENEQYF
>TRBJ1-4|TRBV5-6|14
CASSSRQGREKLFF
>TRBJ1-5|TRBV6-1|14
CASSEITNKGPQHF
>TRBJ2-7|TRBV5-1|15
CASSLGAGDTYEQYF
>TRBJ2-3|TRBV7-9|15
CASSLGTGVVDTQYF
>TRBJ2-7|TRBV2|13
CASSTSSGGLEYF
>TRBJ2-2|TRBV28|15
CASSPPTSGSWELFF
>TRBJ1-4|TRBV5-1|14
CASSLGQTNEKLFF
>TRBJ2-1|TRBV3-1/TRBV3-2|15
CASSLMGQGSNEQFF
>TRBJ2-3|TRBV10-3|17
CAISEAKTSGDTDTQYF